This TCR beta chain was found in a study of blood T cell repertoires in COVID-19. Study overall: Acute and convalescent COVID-19 samples came from the United States, Italy and Spain.

Libraries were prepared by immunoSEQ multiplex PCR; TCRdb keeps only in-frame clonotypes and omits some of them. The sample has hundreds of thousands of clones; roughly 87% are singletons. Germline V gene data show CDR1 as SGDLS and CDR2 as YYNGEE. The CDR3 runs to 12 residues. Trimming left V 7 bases short and J 4 bases short, with 11 bases between. The chain carries TRBV9 and TRBJ1-2; TRBD1 might be the D (5 bases). The receptor comes from a woman between 45 and 65 years old who had recovered from COVID-19. Specimen: peripheral blood. CDR3 DNA sequence: TGTGCCAGCGCCCAGGGCCCCTATGGCTACACCTTC. The encoded protein is CASAQGPYGYTF.